This TCR beta chain was found in a study of control samples from healthy donors and cancer patients. CDR3 length equals 14 residues. Germline trimming cut 3 bases from V and 5 bases from J; bases unmatched to any gene: 5. Per the germline V gene, CDR1 is GTSNPN and CDR2 is SVGIG (reference sequence). Sequencing used immunoSEQ multiplex PCR; TCRdb keeps in-frame clones, though not all of them. The table shows 90,000 to 110,000 clones, with about nine tenths occurring only once. The sequenced sample consisted of blood. This receptor was obtained from a human donor in good health. The donor label of this sample is uncertain. The V call is TRBV30, the J call TRBJ1-5; 9 bases align to TRBD1. Here the CDR3 DNA reads TGTGCCTGGAGCGAACAGGGGGCCTATCAGCCCCAGCATTTT. Translating it yields CAWSEQGAYQPQHF.